The next 25 T cell receptor beta chains were all read from a single sample in a study of blood T cells in healthy people across ages. Next came a second PCR, run for about 7 to 11 cycles, which used a sample-barcoded 5' primer along with a J-beta primer mix. TCRdb analysed the 5' RACE reads with MiXCR anew, one entry per CDR3 protein. The profile shows 600,000 or so distinct CDR3 sequences, roughly 30% of them singletons. Sequenced: blood. The receptor source for this set is a woman over 75 in good health.

About this clonotype: Mismatch with germline at one junction end may stem from a read error. The genes are TRBV20-1 and TRBJ1-1; the D gene is possibly TRBD1 (5 bases). The length of the CDR3 is 14 residues. The V gene's germline CDR1 is DFQATT and CDR2 SNEGSKA (reference sequence). The CDR3 spells CSVRDGQRYTEAFF. CDR3 nucleotides: TGCAGTGTTAGAGATGGACAACGATACACTGAAGCTTTCTTT.

Concerning this clonotype: A read error may explain this, as a much larger clone is one base away. The V call is TRBV28, the J call TRBJ1-2; unclear D gene. V gave up 6 bases and J gave up 7 bases, with 21 bases separating them. CDR1 and CDR2 (germline): MDHEN, SYDVKM. The CDR3 sequence is 15 residues long. The DNA of the CDR3 is TGTGCCAGCAGACTGACCCCGCCAGGTGGCTCTGGCTACACCTTC. Amino acid sequence: CASRLTPPGGSGYTF.

This clonotype showed up many times. The chain combines TRBV14 with TRBJ2-3, with D maybe TRBD2 (7 bases). The V end was cut by 0 bases, the J end by 12 bases, with 16 bases between. The CDR3 is made up of 14 amino acids. Germline V CDR1 and CDR2: SGHDN, FVKESK. CDR3 loop: CASSQEYGGARQYF. CDR3 coding DNA: TGTGCCAGCAGCCAAGAGTATGGGGGGGCGCGACAGTATTTT.

This chain links TRBV7-2 with TRBJ2-2; 7 positions agree with TRBD2. V lost 1 base, J lost 1 base, and 0 bases stayed unmatched. From germline, CDR1 is SGHTA and CDR2 FQGNSA. This CDR3 contains 15 residues. The chain's CDR3 is CASSLERGNTGELFF. CDR3 nucleotides: TGTGCCAGCAGCTTAGAGCGGGGGAACACCGGGGAGCTGTTTTTT.

This clonotype was found a few times. This could be a read error, since a much larger clone is one nucleotide away. V usage is TRBV7-3 and J usage is TRBJ2-1; D may be TRBD1 (6 bases). The J call may be in error: the DNA end matches TRBJ2-7 better. The germline V gene encodes CDR1 SGHTA and CDR2 FQGTGA. The CDR3 spans 13 residues. The CDR3 nucleotides are TGTGCCAGCAGCTCCAGGGGCTACAATGAGCAGTACTTC. Its translation: CASSSRGYNEQYF.

In this sample, this clonotype turned up many times. This chain joins TRBV25-1 and TRBJ2-5; D is ambiguous. The CDR3 contains 15 residues. V lost 3 bases and J 1 base, leaving 12 bases between the germline ends. The germline V gene encodes CDR1 MGHDK and CDR2 SYGVNS. The chain's CDR3 is CASSDVQTPQETQYF. For the CDR3, the DNA is TGTGCCAGCAGTGACGTGCAGACACCCCAAGAGACCCAGTACTTC.

The sample holds many counts of this clonotype. This chain joins TRBV5-1 and TRBJ2-5; either TRBD1 or TRBD2 may fit D (5 bases each). This CDR3 is 14 amino acids long. V was trimmed by 4 bases and J by 4 bases, leaving 14 bases between them. CDR1 and CDR2 from the germline V gene are SGHRS and YFSETQ. CDR3 sequence (DNA): TGCGCCAGCAGCCTAGGGGCAGGGACAGAGACCCAGTACTTC. Its protein product is CASSLGAGTETQYF.

Remarks on this clonotype: Because it lacks the conserved phenylalanine or tryptophan at the end, this CDR3 is likely a read error. The CDR3 DNA sequence: TGTGCCAGTAGCTTCCGTTCGAGCGGTCGCACAGATACGCAGTATTGT. Its translation is CASSFRSSGRTDTQYC. The chain carries TRBV5-6 and TRBJ2-3; a possible D gene is TRBD2 (5 bases). The CDR3 totals 16 residues. CDR1 is SGHDT, CDR2 YYEEEE, per germline.

This clonotype came up many times. The V gene is TRBV24-1, the J gene TRBJ2-1; D is ambiguous. Per the germline V gene, CDR1 is KGHDR and CDR2 is SFDVKD. The germline V and J ends were trimmed by 3 bases and 6 bases, with 2 bases remaining between them. This CDR3 has 11 amino acids. The CDR3 region has the DNA TGTGCCACCAGTGATGCCAATGAGCAGTTCTTC. It specifies CATSDANEQFF.

In regard to this clonotype: The junction and the germline gene differ at one end; a read error may be behind it. The chain employs TRBV9 and TRBJ2-5; 7 bases match TRBD2. CDR3 length: 13 residues. Germline CDR1 and CDR2: SGDLS and YYNGEE. This chain's CDR3 is CAGSVGGEGGQYF. The CDR3 coding sequence is TGTGCCGGCAGCGTAGGAGGGGAGGGTGGGCAGTACTTC. The entire variable domain, with the rest obtained from reference TRBV9 and TRBJ2-5, is as follows: DSGVTQTPKHLITATGQRVTLRCSPRSGDLSVYWYQQSLDQGLQFLIQYYNGEERAKGNILERFSAQQFPDLHSELNLSSLELGDSALYFCAGSVGGEGGQYFGPGTRLLVL.

CDR3 sequence: CASSTRGAREEQYF. The CDR3 region has the DNA TGTGCCAGCAGCACGCGGGGGGCCCGGGAGGAGCAGTACTTC. V gene TRBV11-2 combines with J gene TRBJ2-5, with 8 nucleotides matching TRBD2. The V gene's germline CDR1 is SGHAT and CDR2 FQNNGV. CDR3 length: 14 residues. J gave up 11 bases and V 5 bases, and 13 bases lay outside the gene matches.

The chain carries TRBV20-1 and TRBJ1-2, with D unresolved. This CDR3 has 15 amino acids. The V gene's germline CDR1 is DFQATT and CDR2 SNEGSKA (reference sequence). Trimming pared 1 base from V and 8 bases from J, leaving 20 bases between. CDR3 protein: CSARGRYGEENGYTF. For the CDR3, the DNA is TGCAGTGCTAGAGGACGGTATGGGGAAGAGAACGGCTACACCTTC.

The table lists this clonotype with many counts. The rearrangement joins TRBV5-1 to TRBJ2-5; D is possibly TRBD1 (6 bases). Germline lookup yields CDR1 SGHRS and CDR2 YFSETQ. The V and J ends lost 6 bases and 11 bases respectively, with 17 bases between them. The CDR3 totals 12 residues. The CDR3 nucleotides are TGCGCCAGCACCCACCGGGACAATGAGCAGTACTTC. Residues: CASTHRDNEQYF.

Remarks on this clonotype: This may be a read error: a much more frequent sequence differs by one nucleotide. The V gene is TRBV28, the J gene TRBJ2-1; D is uncertain. CDR1 and CDR2 (germline): MDHEN, SYDVKM. There are 12 residues in the CDR3. DNA of the CDR3: TGTGCCAGCAGTTTTTCTTGGGATGAGCCGTTCTTC. Translated, it gives CASSFSWDEPFF.

This clonotype was detected only a few times. V usage is TRBV6-5 and J usage is TRBJ1-1; TRBD1 aligns across 9 bases. This CDR3 has 17 amino acids. From germline, CDR1 is MNHEY and CDR2 SVGAGI. Losses at the gene ends were 2 bases for V and 0 bases for J; bases not matched to a gene: 7. CDR3 amino acids: CASSYKGTGLMNTEAFF. The CDR3 coding sequence is TGTGCCAGCAGTTACAAGGGGACAGGGTTGATGAACACTGAAGCTTTCTTT.

The sample holds many counts of this clonotype. This may stem from a read error, because a much larger clone lies one nucleotide away. The gene calls are TRBV7-9 and TRBJ2-7; 10 bases line up with TRBD1. CDR3 size: 15 residues. Germline V gives CDR1 SEHNR, CDR2 FQNEAQ (reference sequence). Trimming took 5 bases from V and 7 from J; bases not matched to a gene: 11. Here the CDR3 DNA reads TGTGCCAGCAGCCCGGGACAGGGGTACTGGGATGAGCAGTACTTC. Translated: CASSPGQGYWDEQYF.

This clonotype was observed many times. The V call is TRBV10-3, the J call TRBJ1-5; D remains ambiguous. Trimming removed 2 bases from V and 1 base from J, with 9 bases in between. Looked up from germline, CDR1 is ENHRY and CDR2 is SYGVKD. This CDR3 contains 15 residues. In DNA, the CDR3 is TGTGCCATCAGTGAGGGCGGTAGGAGCAATCAGCCCCAGCATTTT. It yields the protein CAISEGGRSNQPQHF.

The sample holds one count of this clonotype. At one of its ends the junction is not consistent with the germline gene, which may arise from a read error. The chain combines TRBV20-1 with TRBJ2-3; D gene unclear. The CDR3 runs 13 residues. From germline, CDR1 is DFQATT and CDR2 SNEGSKA (reference sequence). In DNA form, the CDR3 reads TGCAGTGCGAGAGTTTACTATTCAGATACGCAGTATTTT. It is translated as CSARVYYSDTQYF.

This clonotype was observed many times. Being one base from a much bigger clone, this may be a read error. The chain recombines TRBV5-5 with TRBJ2-7; the D call may be TRBD1 or TRBD2 (5 bases each). The CDR3 contains 15 residues. Germline CDR1 and CDR2: SGHKS and YYEKEE (reference sequence). V gave up 0 bases and J gave up 0 bases, with 10 bases separating them. The chain's CDR3 is CASSLGGVPSYEQYF. The CDR3 DNA is TGTGCCAGCAGCTTGGGAGGGGTCCCCTCCTACGAGCAGTACTTC.

This sequence joins TRBV15 and TRBJ1-4; 7 nucleotides align to TRBD1. Germline values: CDR1 LNHNV, CDR2 YYDKDF (reference sequence). This CDR3 spans 13 amino acids. Trimming took 6 bases from V and 9 from J; bases not matched to a gene: 7. CDR3 coding DNA: TGTGCCACCAGAGGGGGCCTCGATAAAAAACTGTTTTTT. This sequence encodes CATRGGLDKKLFF.

This clonotype has ten or more counts. The chain combines TRBV7-2 with TRBJ1-4; D remains unclear. CDR1 is SGHTA and CDR2 is FQGNSA in the germline V gene. V lost 1 base and J 8 bases, leaving 8 bases between the germline ends. This CDR3 comprises 13 residues. CDR3 in DNA: TGTGCCAGCAGCTTAGAGGGTTGGGAAAAACTGTTTTTT. Amino acid sequence: CASSLEGWEKLFF.

This clonotype was seen a single time. Its ends do not fully match the called genes, so a read error is possible. The chain combines TRBV2 with TRBJ2-1; 7 bases line up with TRBD1. The CDR3 sequence is 13 residues long. The germline V gene encodes CDR1 SNHLY and CDR2 FYNNEI. DNA of the CDR3: TGTGCCGGCAGTGCGACAGGGAACAATGAGCAGTTCTTC. Translated: CAGSATGNNEQFF.

This clonotype has a count of ten or more. The V and J genes are TRBV4-3 and TRBJ2-5, with 10 bases identical to TRBD2. CDR1 is LGHNA, CDR2 YSLEER, per germline. Losses at the gene ends were 3 bases for V and 4 bases for J; bases not matched to a gene: 8. CDR3 length equals 16 residues. Written as DNA, the CDR3 is TGCGCCAGCAGCCAGCAGAAGCGGGGGGGGGGAGAGACCCAGTACTTC. Amino acid sequence: CASSQQKRGGGETQYF.

This clonotype turned up a few times. This sequence may be a read error, since a much larger clone differs from it by one base. It is likely a read error, because the conserved phenylalanine at the end of the CDR3 is missing. The chain combines TRBV20-1 with TRBJ2-5; tentatively, D is TRBD1 or TRBD2 (5 bases each). Trimming removed 5 bases from V and 5 bases from J, with 9 bases in between. Germline V gives CDR1 DFQATT, CDR2 SNEGSKA (reference sequence). The length of the CDR3 is 11 residues. In DNA, the CDR3 is TGCAGTGCTGGGACGGGGGAGACCCAGTACTGC. Its protein is CSAGTGETQYC.

This clonotype was seen only a few times. The V gene is TRBV6-1, the J gene TRBJ1-1; maybe TRBD1 (5 bases). The germline gives CDR1 MNHNS, CDR2 SASEGT. The germline V and J ends were trimmed by 6 bases and 0 bases, with 11 bases remaining between them. The length of the CDR3 is 14 residues. The chain's CDR3 is CASRDGTVNTEAFF. In DNA form, the CDR3 reads TGTGCCAGCAGGGATGGGACGGTGAACACTGAAGCTTTCTTT.